These 29 T cell receptor beta chains came from one sample sequenced in a study of Ad26.COV2.S vaccination and SARS-CoV-2 variants. The repertoire was sequenced with immunoSEQ multiplex PCR; TCRdb's copy has only in-frame clones and lacks some. Altogether about 220,000 clones are present, over 75% being singletons, with the ten largest covering roughly a tenth. The treatment is: over 15 received Ad26.COV2.S at low or high dose, single or two shots; about 5 received placebo; per-sample allocation not given. Day 63 after the first injection of vaccine or placebo was the sampling time. The sample was peripheral blood, taken in a trial of Ad26.COV2.S vaccine versus placebo. The source is a person aged 18-60 years who received the Ad26.COV2.S COVID-19 vaccine or a placebo.

The chain employs TRBV20-1 and TRBJ1-2; the D is unclear. The CDR3 runs to 10 residues. V shed 7 bases and J shed 7 bases, with 10 bases lying between them. Germline V gene lookup returns CDR1 DFQATT and CDR2 SNEGSKA (reference sequence). The CDR3 sequence: CSVPGGGYTF. CDR3 in DNA: TGCAGTGTGCCAGGCGGTGGCTACACCTTC.

In regard to this clone: Other nucleotide sequences from this sample produce the same CDR3. The genes are TRBV18 and TRBJ1-1; D is unclear. Trimming removed 2 bases at V and 1 base at J, with 5 bases between. The CDR3 totals 13 residues. Per the germline V gene, CDR1 is KGHSH and CDR2 is LQKENI. CDR3 DNA: TGTGCCAGCTCACCAGGAAGGAACACTGAAGCTTTCTTT. It translates to CASSPGRNTEAFF. The full variable domain, completed using reference TRBV18 and TRBJ1-1, is NAGVMQNPRHLVRRRGQEARLRCSPMKGHSHVYWYRQLPEEGLKFMVYLQKENIIDESGMPKERFSAEFPKEGPSILRIQQVVRGDSAAYFCASSPGRNTEAFFGQGTRLTVV.

V gene TRBV11-3 combines with J gene TRBJ2-1; the match to TRBD2 covers 12 bases. The ends lost 5 bases at V and 9 bases at J; junction bases unmatched: 11. This CDR3 has 16 amino acids. Germline V CDR1 and CDR2: SGHNT, YENEEA. The DNA of the CDR3 is TGTGCCAGCAGCCCGTCGACTAGCGGGGGTTTACGTGAGCAGTTCTTC. Residues: CASSPSTSGGLREQFF.

This chain uses TRBV5-4 with TRBJ1-5, with TRBD1 matching over 8 bases. CDR1 is SGHNT and CDR2 is YYREEE in the germline V gene (reference sequence). The CDR3 consists of 14 residues. Germline trimming cut 2 bases from V and 2 bases from J; bases unmatched to any gene: 0. This CDR3 reads CASSLQGGNQPQHF. The CDR3, as DNA: TGTGCCAGCAGCTTACAGGGGGGCAATCAGCCCCAGCATTTT. The full variable domain, completed using reference TRBV5-4 and TRBJ1-5, is ETGVTQSPTHLIKTRGQQVTLRCSSQSGHNTVSWYQQALGQGPQFIFQYYREEENGRGNFPPRFSGLQFPNYSSELNVNALELDDSALYLCASSLQGGNQPQHFGDGTRLSIL.

The chain couples TRBV5-1 to TRBJ1-2, with D perhaps matching TRBD1 (6 bases). CDR1 and CDR2 from the germline V gene are SGHRS and YFSETQ. The CDR3 runs to 14 residues. V shed 4 bases and J shed 5 bases, with 15 bases lying between them. The CDR3 sequence: CASSGLQGNYGYTF. The DNA for the CDR3 is TGCGCCAGCAGCGGACTACAGGGTAATTATGGCTACACCTTC.

V and J are TRBV19 and TRBJ1-3, with TRBD1 identical over 7 bases. CDR3 length: 15 amino acids. V gave up 5 bases and J gave up 2 bases; unmatched junction bases: 6. The germline V gene has CDR1 LNHDA and CDR2 SQIVND (reference sequence). CDR3 sequence (DNA): TGTGCCAGTAGTGCCCACAGGGGTCCTGGAAACACCATATATTTT. Residues: CASSAHRGPGNTIYF.

The CDR3 here is CASSLYGSSYNSPLHF. In nucleotides, the CDR3 is TGTGCCAGCAGTTTATACGGTAGCTCCTATAATTCACCCCTCCACTTT. This chain joins TRBV28 and TRBJ1-6; D unresolved. The CDR3 sequence is 16 residues long. Germline CDR1 is MDHEN and CDR2 is SYDVKM. V lost 1 base and J lost 0, with 7 bases in between.

The chain combines TRBV19 with TRBJ1-2; TRBD1 matches 9 bases. Germline values: CDR1 LNHDA, CDR2 SQIVND (reference sequence). The trim removed 7 bases at V and 7 bases at J, leaving 10 bases unmatched. This CDR3 comprises 14 residues. The CDR3, as DNA: TGTGCCAGTACCTCGGACAGGGGAGGCCCTGGCTACACCTTC. This sequence encodes CASTSDRGGPGYTF.

This clone was counted a single time. For the CDR3, the DNA is TGTGCCAGCAGCGTAACGACAGGGGCTTCCTACAATGAGCAGTTCTTC. Translated: CASSVTTGASYNEQFF. The chain couples TRBV9 to TRBJ2-1; 8 bases line up with TRBD1. The trim removed 1 base at V and 1 base at J, leaving 4 bases unmatched. The germline gives CDR1 SGDLS, CDR2 YYNGEE. This CDR3 spans 16 amino acids.

In this sample, this clone turned up once. The rearrangement links TRBV18 to TRBJ2-5, with 11 bases that match TRBD2. Losses at the gene ends were 2 bases for V and 7 bases for J; bases not matched to a gene: 12. This CDR3 comprises 17 residues. Germline CDR1 reads KGHSH; CDR2 reads LQKENI. The CDR3: CASSPGTSGQLVVTQYF. As DNA, the CDR3 is TGTGCCAGCTCACCAGGGACTAGCGGTCAGCTGGTGGTGACCCAGTACTTC.

This chain connects TRBV9 to TRBJ2-2; TRBD1 is a possible D gene (6 bases). The germline CDR1 and CDR2 sequences are SGDLS and YYNGEE. The CDR3 spans 14 residues. V lost 0 bases and J 4 bases, leaving 7 bases between the germline ends. Here the CDR3 reads CASSVDRATGELFF. CDR3 sequence (DNA): TGTGCCAGCAGCGTAGACAGGGCCACCGGGGAGCTGTTTTTT.

The chain is built from TRBV4-2 and TRBJ2-2; 13 bases match TRBD2. V dropped 3 bases and J dropped 0; count of bases not matched to a gene: 7. Germline lookup yields CDR1 LGHNA and CDR2 YNFKEQ. This CDR3 contains 19 residues. The CDR3: CASSHASGLAGTNTGELFF. DNA of the CDR3: TGTGCCAGCAGCCATGCCTCGGGACTAGCGGGGACGAACACCGGGGAGCTGTTTTTT.

The chain couples TRBV28 to TRBJ2-1, with D possibly matching TRBD1 (6 bases). Between the trimmed V and J ends, which lost 7 bases and 7 bases, there was a span of 20 bases. Looked up from germline, CDR1 is MDHEN and CDR2 is SYDVKM. This CDR3 is 15 amino acids long. The CDR3 sequence: CASTLVAGVRNEQFF. DNA of the CDR3: TGTGCCAGCACCCTCGTAGCAGGGGTGCGAAATGAGCAGTTCTTC.

The CDR3 reads CASSQGGLAGLTGELFF. Written as DNA, the CDR3 is TGTGCCAGCAGCCAGGGTGGACTAGCGGGTCTTACCGGGGAGCTGTTTTTT. J is TRBJ2-2 and V is TRBV4-2; 11 nucleotides align to TRBD2. Germline V gene lookup returns CDR1 LGHNA and CDR2 YNFKEQ. Trimming cost V 3 bases and J 5 bases; bases outside gene matches: 8. The CDR3 sequence is 17 residues long.

The chain uses TRBV7-3 and TRBJ2-1; D possibly matches TRBD1 or TRBD2 (5 bases each). The CDR3 spans 14 residues. The V end lost 5 bases, the J end lost 12 bases, and 20 bases lay between the germline ends. Germline lookup yields CDR1 SGHTA and CDR2 FQGTGA. CDR3 sequence (DNA): TGTGCCAGCAGCCCAGGGCAAAAGGGAGAGGGGCAGTTCTTC. This encodes CASSPGQKGEGQFF.

The chain links TRBV5-1 to TRBJ2-4; D gene uncertain. Germline-derived CDR1 and CDR2 are SGHRS and YFSETQ. The CDR3 covers 16 residues. The V end lost 2 bases, the J end lost 0 bases, and 12 bases lay between the germline ends. CDR3 region: CASSLNFLTAKNIQYF. CDR3 in DNA: TGCGCCAGCAGCTTAAATTTTCTTACAGCCAAAAACATTCAGTACTTC.

The chain carries TRBV7-6 and TRBJ2-1, with TRBD2 matching over 7 bases. CDR1 and CDR2 from the germline V gene are SGHVS and FNYEAQ. This CDR3 is built from 16 residues. The V segment lost 2 bases and the J segment 0 bases; nucleotides outside the gene matches: 4. CDR3 bases: TGTGCCAGCAGCTTAACGGGGGGAAGCTCCTACAATGAGCAGTTCTTC. This encodes CASSLTGGSSYNEQFF.

This clone was seen a handful of times. The genes are TRBV2 and TRBJ1-1; the D gene is possibly TRBD1 (6 bases). The V gene's germline CDR1 is SNHLY and CDR2 FYNNEI. CDR3 length: 15 residues. The V end was cut by 4 bases, the J end by 5 bases, with 17 bases between. CDR3 region: CASSVSLGGFTEAFF. CDR3 bases: TGTGCCAGCAGTGTCAGTCTAGGGGGTTTTACTGAAGCTTTCTTT.

CDR3 in DNA: TGTGCCACCAGCAGAGGAGGGGCAGGCTACGAGCAGTACTTC. Amino acid sequence: CATSRGGAGYEQYF. The rearrangement uses TRBV15 and TRBJ2-7, with D perhaps TRBD1 or TRBD2 (5 bases each). The V gene lost 1 base and the J gene lost 3 bases, with 10 bases spanning the gap. Germline values: CDR1 LNHNV, CDR2 YYDKDF (reference sequence). CDR3 length: 14 residues.

The gene calls are TRBV3-1 (or the pseudogene TRBV3-2) and TRBJ2-3; 7 nucleotides line up with TRBD1. The V gene end was trimmed by 4 bases and the J gene end by 0 bases; junction bases not matched to a gene: 7. CDR1 and CDR2 from the germline V gene are LGHDT and YNNKEL (reference sequence). The length of the CDR3 is 16 residues. The CDR3, as DNA: TGTGCCAGCAGCCCCACCGGGACAGAGAGCACAGATACGCAGTATTTT. Amino acid sequence: CASSPTGTESTDTQYF.

This chain connects TRBV27 to TRBJ2-3; the D gene is possibly TRBD2 (7 bases). Germline V gene sequence: CDR1 MNHEY, CDR2 SMNVEV (reference sequence). There are 16 residues in the CDR3. Trimming stripped 3 bases from V and 1 base from J, with 14 bases between. The CDR3 nucleotides read TGTGCCAGCAGTTTTTATCAGGGGAGGGGCACAGATACGCAGTATTTT. It yields the protein CASSFYQGRGTDTQYF.

This clone has a count of ten or more. J is TRBJ1-3 and V is TRBV19; D gene unclear. CDR3 size: 11 residues. Germline V gene data show CDR1 as LNHDA and CDR2 as SQIVND (reference sequence). V was cut by 6 bases and J by 8 bases, with 8 bases left in between. DNA of the CDR3: TGTGCCAGTAGGGCGGTAGACACCATATATTTT. Its translation: CASRAVDTIYF.

The chain couples TRBV5-1 to TRBJ2-3, with unresolved D. V was shortened by 0 bases and J by 0 bases, with 5 bases between the two germline ends. In germline, CDR1 is SGHRS, CDR2 YFSETQ. The CDR3 has 14 residues. The CDR3 coding sequence is TGCGCCAGCAGCTTGGCACTTAGCACAGATACGCAGTATTTT. Its translation: CASSLALSTDTQYF. Drawing the rest from reference TRBV5-1 and TRBJ2-3, the complete variable domain is KAGVTQTPRYLIKTRGQQVTLSCSPISGHRSVSWYQQTPGQGLQFLFEYFSETQRNKGNFPGRFSGRQFSNSRSEMNVSTLELGDSALYLCASSLALSTDTQYFGPGTRLTVL.

V is TRBV7-9 and J is TRBJ1-6; 7 nucleotides align to TRBD1. V shed 2 bases and J 7 bases; nucleotides not matched to a gene: 5. The germline V gene has CDR1 SEHNR and CDR2 FQNEAQ (reference sequence). There are 15 residues in the CDR3. As DNA, the CDR3 is TGTGCCAGCAGCTTAAAGACAGGGCCCAATTCACCCCTCCACTTT. Translating gives CASSLKTGPNSPLHF. The variable domain in full, completed from reference TRBV7-9 and TRBJ1-6, reads DTGVSQNPRHKITKRGQNVTFRCDPISEHNRLYWYRQTLGQGPEFLTYFQNEAQLEKSRLLSDRFSAERPKGSFSTLEIQRTEQGDSAMYLCASSLKTGPNSPLHFGNGTRLTVT.

The chain has TRBV7-2 and TRBJ2-1; TRBD1 might be the D (6 bases). The V end lost 5 bases, the J end lost 7 bases, and 15 bases lay between the germline ends. CDR1 SGHTA and CDR2 FQGNSA come from the germline V gene. The CDR3 totals 14 residues. Here the CDR3 reads CASSPRAGVNEQFF. CDR3 nucleotide sequence: TGTGCCAGCAGCCCACGGGCAGGGGTGAATGAGCAGTTCTTC.

The chain has TRBV6-5 and TRBJ2-1; the match to TRBD2 covers 10 bases. Germline V gene sequence: CDR1 MNHEY, CDR2 SVGAGI. The CDR3 covers 14 residues. V trimming: 7 bases; J trimming: 6 bases; junction bases outside the gene matches: 6. CDR3 DNA sequence: TGTGCCAGCACTATACTAGCGGGGACCAATGAGCAGTTCTTC. Its protein is CASTILAGTNEQFF.

This clone was seen a single time. The chain carries TRBV14 and TRBJ2-5; 9 bases are a match to TRBD2. V lost 0 bases to trimming and J lost 8 bases; unmatched junction nucleotides: 1. The CDR3 loop spans 13 amino acids. Germline loops: CDR1 SGHDN, CDR2 FVKESK. This chain's CDR3 is CASSQDSGSTQYF. The DNA for the CDR3 is TGTGCCAGCAGCCAAGATAGCGGGAGCACCCAGTACTTC.

The rearrangement links TRBV7-3 to TRBJ2-7; TRBD2 matches 11 bases. Looked up from germline, CDR1 is SGHTA and CDR2 is FQGTGA. V was clipped by 5 bases and J by 3 bases; unmatched bases: 6. CDR3 length: 15 residues. CDR3 sequence reads: CASSPTGTSGYEQYF. In DNA form, the CDR3 reads TGTGCCAGCAGCCCGACCGGGACTAGCGGCTACGAGCAGTACTTC.

This chain links TRBV7-2 with TRBJ1-3; 10 bases match TRBD1. V shed 5 bases and J 8 bases; nucleotides not matched to a gene: 6. This CDR3 has 14 amino acids. Germline values: CDR1 SGHTA, CDR2 FQGNSA. The CDR3 protein is CASSLDRGRYTIYF. The DNA for the CDR3 is TGTGCCAGCAGCCTTGACAGGGGGCGATACACCATATATTTT.